This T cell receptor (beta chain) was sequenced for a study of Graves' ophthalmopathy and Graves' hyperthyroidism. Broader study findings: Ophthalmopathy progression prediction by the model yielded a sensitivity of approximately 70% and a specificity of approximately 72%.

This clonotype has only a few counts. Its antigen remains unknown. Amplifying from RNA transcripts, the study obtained TCR beta CDR3 regions. In the first round, RT-PCR was carried out with HTBI primers, and a multiplex PCR formed the second round. TCRdb recomputed calls from the multiplex PCR reads with MiXCR, one row per CDR3 protein. Of 240,000 or so distinct CDR3 sequences detected, around 42% appear once; the ten largest clones hold approximately 51%. Patients with other autoimmune diseases, uncontrolled infections, pregnancy or lactation were excluded. The CDR3 contains 13 residues. V shed 4 bases and J shed 7 bases, with 14 bases lying between them. Germline values: CDR1 LNHDA, CDR2 SQIVND (reference sequence).

This sequence joins TRBV19 and TRBJ2-7, with a tentative D call TRBD1 (6 bases). What was sequenced was peripheral blood. The clonotype was recovered from an adult man with Graves' ophthalmopathy. The CDR3: CASSTRQVEEQYF. The CDR3 DNA follows: TGTGCCAGTAGTACCAGACAGGTGGAGGAGCAGTACTTC.